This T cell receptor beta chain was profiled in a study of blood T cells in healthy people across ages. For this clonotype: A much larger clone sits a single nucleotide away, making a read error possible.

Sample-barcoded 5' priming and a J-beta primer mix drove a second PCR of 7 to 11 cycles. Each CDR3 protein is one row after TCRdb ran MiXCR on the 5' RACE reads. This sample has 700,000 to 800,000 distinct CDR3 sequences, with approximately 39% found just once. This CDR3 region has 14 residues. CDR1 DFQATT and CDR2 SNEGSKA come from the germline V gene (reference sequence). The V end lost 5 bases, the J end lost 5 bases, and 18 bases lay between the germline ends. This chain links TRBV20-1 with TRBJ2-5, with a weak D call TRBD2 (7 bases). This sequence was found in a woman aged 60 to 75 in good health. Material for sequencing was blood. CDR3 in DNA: TGCAGTGCTGGTCAGGAAGGGGGAGGGGAGACCCAGTACTTC. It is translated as CSAGQEGGGETQYF.